One T cell receptor (beta chain) is described in this entry. This clonotype was detected only once. The clone's antigen remains unknown. No much larger clone is present one base from it, and per-base qualities are unavailable. One read alone makes for weak evidence. Every donor was a healthy Caucasian. Miltenyi CD45RO+ enrichment and human naive T-cell isolation kits were used to isolate memory (CD45RO+) and naive T cells from PBMC. Library generation was performed with 5' RACE. The data were produced on an Illumina HiSeq 2000. A universal primer binding site was added through template switching, and the final cDNA carried a unique molecular identifier so that TCR cDNA molecules could be counted accurately. First-strand cDNA for TCR alpha and beta chains was synthesized from specific primers in the conserved constant-segment region. To control for contamination, every cDNA library was double barcoded, receiving both a SMART-Mk sample barcode and Illumina barcodes. TruSeq adapter sequences along with Illumina sample barcodes were introduced in two successive PCR steps. Sequencing of the TCR alpha and beta cDNA libraries was done on the Illumina HiSeq platform using custom primers. Concerning the study's data processing: MiGEC was used to process raw reads and extract unique molecular identifiers, and MiXCR was used to find CDR3 positions. Recombination models were inferred per individual with the repgenHMM and IGoR tools using an EM algorithm. The analysis of shared clonotypes was done with the tcR package in R, with sharing normalized by the product of cloneset sizes. Out-of-frame nonproductive sequences were analyzed to study raw recombination free of thymic and clonal selection effects. TCRdb applied fastp at Q25 and MiXCR to the public reads, then kept only in-frame beta chains. Identical CDR3 proteins give one entry, which carries the most common genes and DNA. The V and J calls shown here were made by TCRdb, not taken from the authors' results. Here the sample has approximately 220,000 distinct CDR3 sequences; around a tenth occur a single time. Jointly, the top ten make up 5.1% of the sample.

This sample was included in a study of identical twins (dated by TCRdb to the mid-2010s). About the study as a whole: The study deep-sequenced TCR alpha and beta repertoires from monozygotic twins, unrelated adults of various ages and cord blood to test whether fetal clonotypes persist. Replicate twin experiments were performed at different times using different library preparation protocols to rule out contamination. Summary of the overall study and its limitations: The excess sharing between twins in beta out-of-frame sequences was weaker because fewer shared sequences reduced the signal-to-noise ratio. Abundant cord blood beta clonotypes had fewer insertions, young adult naive repertoires showed a similar but weaker trend, and memory repertoires showed no such trend. Out-of-frame TCR alpha sharing in monozygotic twins was systematically underestimated by recombination models, whereas sharing between unrelated individuals was in agreement with the recombination models. Conclusions relied on cross-sectional statistical analysis, since the same donors could not be followed over many years. Compared with coincidental sharing between unrelated individuals, out-of-frame TCR alpha sequences shared between twins showed an excess of sequences with low generation probability. Zero-insertion analyses could be partly confounded by invariant T cells such as MAIT and iNKT, although diverse VJ usage argued against such confounding for most clonotypes.

The CDR3 holds 15 amino acids from the cysteine to the phenylalanine. The retained sequence is limited to the CDR3, 45 bases, with the frame set at the first base. V trim: 2 bases; J trim: 9 bases; unmatched bases: 10. The germline V gene yields SGHTA for CDR1 and FQGNSA for CDR2. The sequence was collected from a woman younger than 35 in good health. Material: memory (CD45RO+) T cells sorted from blood. The cell subset or site label, as the study defines it: CD45RO+ enriched T cells. The sequence joins TRBV7-2 to TRBJ2-5; the central 9 bases match TRBD2. The nucleotides read TGTGCCAGCAGCTTAAGGCTAGCGGGATTGGGGGCCCAGTACTTC. Translated, this gives CASSLRLAGLGAQYF. Reference TRBV7-2 and TRBJ2-5 genes cover what lies past the CDR3, so the full variable domain is GAGVSQSPSNKVTEKGKDVELRCDPISGHTALYWYRQSLGQGLEFLIYFQGNSAPDKSGLPSDRFSAERTGGSVSTLTIQRTQQEDSAVYLCASSLRLAGLGAQYFGPGTRLLVL.